The 8 T cell receptor beta chains presented below share a single source sample, sequenced in a study of early stage breast cancer tumors. Produced via immunoSEQ multiplex PCR; TCRdb's table is partial and in-frame only. Of more than 12,000 clones listed, less than 85% were seen once; the top ten hold less than 5%. Input material: normal breast tissue next to the tumor. These receptors were collected from a person between 30 and 45 years old with breast cancer.

This clone was picked up one time. The V and J genes are TRBV4-2 and TRBJ2-3, with TRBD2 identical over 7 bases. Looked up from germline, CDR1 is LGHNA and CDR2 is YNFKEQ. The CDR3 runs to 16 residues. V gave up 0 bases and J gave up 3 bases; unmatched junction bases: 6. CDR3 loop: CASSQDNAGATDTQYF. The DNA for the CDR3 is TGTGCCAGCAGCCAAGATAACGCGGGAGCTACAGATACGCAGTATTTT.

J is TRBJ2-7 and V is TRBV9, with 10 positions matching TRBD2. V shed 4 bases and J 4 bases; nucleotides not matched to a gene: 11. This CDR3 is built from 16 residues. Germline V lookup: CDR1 SGDLS, CDR2 YYNGEE. CDR3 protein: CASSPGSLAGVYEQYF. The DNA of the CDR3 is TGTGCCAGCAGCCCAGGCTCCCTAGCGGGAGTGTACGAGCAGTACTTC. Using reference TRBV9 and TRBJ2-7 for the parts outside the CDR3, the full variable domain is DSGVTQTPKHLITATGQRVTLRCSPRSGDLSVYWYQQSLDQGLQFLIQYYNGEERAKGNILERFSAQQFPDLHSELNLSSLELGDSALYFCASSPGSLAGVYEQYFGPGTRLTVT.

The chain combines TRBV27 with TRBJ2-2; 11 nucleotides line up with TRBD2. CDR1 and CDR2 from the germline V gene are MNHEY and SMNVEV (reference sequence). The CDR3 is 17 amino acids. The trim removed 4 bases at V and 4 bases at J, leaving 8 bases unmatched. CDR3 coding DNA: TGTGCCAGCAGTTCCCCGACTAGCGGGAAGAGCACCGGGGAGCTGTTTTTT. Translated: CASSSPTSGKSTGELFF.

The V gene is TRBV4-1, the J gene TRBJ1-5; 7 bases agree with TRBD1. The CDR3 runs 16 residues. J gave up 3 bases and V 5 bases, and 10 bases lay outside the gene matches. The germline CDR1 and CDR2 sequences are MGHRA and YSYEKL. The CDR3 sequence: CASSFNDREVNQPQHF. The CDR3 coding sequence is TGCGCCAGCAGCTTTAACGACAGGGAGGTCAATCAGCCCCAGCATTTT.

This clone came up a few times. The junction departs from the called germline gene at one end, perhaps through a read error. The rearrangement joins TRBV29-1 to TRBJ2-4; D possibly corresponds to TRBD2 (6 bases). Germline CDR1 reads SQVTM; CDR2 reads ANQGSEA. The CDR3 is made up of 14 amino acids. The CDR3 sequence is CSVAEGAIKIIQYF. The CDR3 DNA sequence: TGCAGCGTTGCGGAGGGAGCGATAAAAATCATTCAGTACTTC.

The chain has TRBV11-2 and TRBJ2-3, with TRBD2 as a possible D gene (6 bases). From germline, CDR1 is SGHAT and CDR2 FQNNGV. Trimming removed 1 base at V and 6 bases at J, with 20 bases between. This CDR3 contains 17 residues. CDR3 region: CASSLARLVRFSDTQYF. CDR3 in DNA: TGTGCCAGCAGCTTAGCGAGACTAGTTAGGTTTTCCGATACGCAGTATTTT.

This chain uses TRBV19 with TRBJ2-7; 7 positions match TRBD2. The CDR3 runs to 15 residues. The V and J ends lost 7 bases and 2 bases, in that order; junction bases with no gene match: 11. Germline lookup yields CDR1 LNHDA and CDR2 SQIVND (reference sequence). CDR3 region: CASTESAGYTYEQYF. CDR3 coding DNA: TGTGCCAGTACCGAGTCAGCGGGGTACACCTACGAGCAGTACTTC.

This clone was recorded once. The chain employs TRBV7-2 and TRBJ1-1, with TRBD1 matching over 12 bases. The CDR3 runs 15 residues. V dropped 5 bases and J dropped 4; count of bases not matched to a gene: 5. Germline V gene lookup returns CDR1 SGHTA and CDR2 FQGNSA. CDR3 region: CASSEWDRGPTEAFF. CDR3 bases: TGTGCCAGCAGCGAATGGGACAGGGGGCCCACTGAAGCTTTCTTT.